The clone carrying this TCR beta chain was recorded at least ten times. Antigen specificity is unknown. The sample belongs to a study of molecular identifiers for immune sequencing clone quantification. Germline V CDR1 and CDR2: DFQATT, SNEGSKA (reference sequence). V dropped 6 bases and J dropped 7 bases, with 16 bases sitting between them. This CDR3 contains 12 residues. Study results and caveats: Because of identical TCR molecules sharing a barcode, sizes of highly expanded clones could be underestimated. Among effectors, clones above 20 RNA copies held over 97% of molecules; among naive cells, under 1%.

Via MiXCR, TCRdb re-called the PCR reads, giving one row per CDR3 protein. The table has some 650,000 distinct CDR3 sequences, 15% to 20% seen once. With RNA at 10%, 30% or 50%, naive CD8 libraries came from around 20,000 to 990,000 sorted cells. A CD8+CD4-CCR7+CD45RA+ gate was used to sort naive CD8 T cells. The receptor was isolated from a human donor in good health. Some libraries in this study had Jurkat cell RNA spiked in. The specimen sequenced was naive CD8+ T cells from blood, with Jurkat cell RNA spiked in. Subset here: FACS-sorted CD8+CD4-CCR7+CD45RA+ naive T cells. The V gene is TRBV20-1, the J gene TRBJ2-7; unclear D gene. CDR3 amino acids: CSAADGPTEQYF. The CDR3 DNA reads TGCAGTGCGGCCGACGGACCTACGGAGCAGTACTTC.